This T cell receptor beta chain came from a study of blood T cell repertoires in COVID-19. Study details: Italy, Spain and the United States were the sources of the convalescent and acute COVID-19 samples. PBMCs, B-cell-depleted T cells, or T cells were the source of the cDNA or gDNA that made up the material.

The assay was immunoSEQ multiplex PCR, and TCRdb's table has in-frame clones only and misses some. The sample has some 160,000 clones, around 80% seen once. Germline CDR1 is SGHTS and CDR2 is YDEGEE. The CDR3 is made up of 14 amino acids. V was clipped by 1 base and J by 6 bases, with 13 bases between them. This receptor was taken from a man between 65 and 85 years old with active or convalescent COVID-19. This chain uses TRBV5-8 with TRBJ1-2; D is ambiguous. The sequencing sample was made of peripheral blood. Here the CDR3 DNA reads TGTGCCAGCAGCTTGTACCGGGGTCAGGATGGCTACACCTTC. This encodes CASSLYRGQDGYTF.